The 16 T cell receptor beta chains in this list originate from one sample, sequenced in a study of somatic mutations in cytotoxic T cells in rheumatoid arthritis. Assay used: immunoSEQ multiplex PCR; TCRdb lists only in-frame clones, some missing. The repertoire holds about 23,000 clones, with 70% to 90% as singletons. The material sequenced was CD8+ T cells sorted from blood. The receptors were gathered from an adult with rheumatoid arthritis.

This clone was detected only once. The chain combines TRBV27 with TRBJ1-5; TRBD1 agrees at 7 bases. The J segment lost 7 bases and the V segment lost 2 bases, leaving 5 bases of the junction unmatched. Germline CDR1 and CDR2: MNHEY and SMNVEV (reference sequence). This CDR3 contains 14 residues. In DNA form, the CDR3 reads TGTGCCAGCAGTTTAAGGGGGACAGTACAGCCCCAGCATTTT. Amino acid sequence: CASSLRGTVQPQHF.

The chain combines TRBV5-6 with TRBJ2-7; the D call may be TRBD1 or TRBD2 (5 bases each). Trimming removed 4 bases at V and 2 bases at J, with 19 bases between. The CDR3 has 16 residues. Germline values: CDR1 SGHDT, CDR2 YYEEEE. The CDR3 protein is CASSHLVGAGAYEQYF. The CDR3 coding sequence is TGTGCCAGCAGCCATCTAGTCGGGGCCGGGGCCTACGAGCAGTACTTC.

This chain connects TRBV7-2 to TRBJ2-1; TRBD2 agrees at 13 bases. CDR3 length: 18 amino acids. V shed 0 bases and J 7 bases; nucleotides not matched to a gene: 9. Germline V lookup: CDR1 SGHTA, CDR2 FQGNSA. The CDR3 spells CASSLAPAGTSGVNEQFF. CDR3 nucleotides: TGTGCCAGCAGCTTAGCCCCAGCCGGGACTAGCGGGGTAAATGAGCAGTTCTTC.

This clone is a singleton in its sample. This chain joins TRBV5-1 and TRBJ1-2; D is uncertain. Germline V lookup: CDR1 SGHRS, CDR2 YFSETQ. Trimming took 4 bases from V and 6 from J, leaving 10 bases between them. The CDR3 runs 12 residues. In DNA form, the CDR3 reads TGCGCCAGCAGCAGTGGCTCGGATGGCTACACCTTC. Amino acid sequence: CASSSGSDGYTF.

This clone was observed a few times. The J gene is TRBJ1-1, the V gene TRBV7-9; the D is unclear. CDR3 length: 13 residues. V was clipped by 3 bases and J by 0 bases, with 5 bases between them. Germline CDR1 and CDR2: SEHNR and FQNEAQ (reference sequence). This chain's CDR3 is CASSFSVNTEAFF. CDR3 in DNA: TGTGCCAGCAGCTTCTCAGTGAACACTGAAGCTTTCTTT.

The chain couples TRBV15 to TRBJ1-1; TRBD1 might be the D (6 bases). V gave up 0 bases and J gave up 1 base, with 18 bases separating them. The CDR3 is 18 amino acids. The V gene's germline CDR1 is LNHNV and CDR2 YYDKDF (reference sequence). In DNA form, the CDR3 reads TGTGCCACCAGCAGAGATAGGGGCCTTCAGGGGTGGAACACTGAAGCTTTCTTT. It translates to CATSRDRGLQGWNTEAFF.

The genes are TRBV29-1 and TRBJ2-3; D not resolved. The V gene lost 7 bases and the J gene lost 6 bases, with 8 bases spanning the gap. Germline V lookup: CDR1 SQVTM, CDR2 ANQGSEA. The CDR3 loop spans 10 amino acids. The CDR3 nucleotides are TGCAGCGCCGTGACGGATACGCAGTATTTT. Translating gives CSAVTDTQYF.

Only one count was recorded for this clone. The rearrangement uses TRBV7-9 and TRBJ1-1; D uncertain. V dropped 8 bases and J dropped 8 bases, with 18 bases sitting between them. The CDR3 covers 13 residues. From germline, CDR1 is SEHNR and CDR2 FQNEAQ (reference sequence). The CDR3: CASEGAGRAEAFF. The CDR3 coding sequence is TGTGCCAGCGAAGGAGCCGGTAGGGCGGAAGCTTTCTTT. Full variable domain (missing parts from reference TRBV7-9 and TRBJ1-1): DTGVSQNPRHKITKRGQNVTFRCDPISEHNRLYWYRQTLGQGPEFLTYFQNEAQLEKSRLLSDRFSAERPKGSFSTLEIQRTEQGDSAMYLCASEGAGRAEAFFGQGTRLTVV.

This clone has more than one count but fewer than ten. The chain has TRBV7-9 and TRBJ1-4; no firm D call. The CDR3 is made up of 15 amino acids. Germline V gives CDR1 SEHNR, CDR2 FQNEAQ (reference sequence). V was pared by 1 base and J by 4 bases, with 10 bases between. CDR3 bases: TGTGCCAGCAGCTTAGATGAAATGGGTAATGAAAAACTGTTTTTT. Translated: CASSLDEMGNEKLFF.

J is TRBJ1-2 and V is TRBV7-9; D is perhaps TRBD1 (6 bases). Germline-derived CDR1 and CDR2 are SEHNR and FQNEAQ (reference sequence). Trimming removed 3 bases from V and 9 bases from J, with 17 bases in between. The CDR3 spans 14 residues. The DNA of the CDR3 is TGTGCCAGCAGCTTGGGGGGGCTTTGGGAGAGCTACACCTTC. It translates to CASSLGGLWESYTF.

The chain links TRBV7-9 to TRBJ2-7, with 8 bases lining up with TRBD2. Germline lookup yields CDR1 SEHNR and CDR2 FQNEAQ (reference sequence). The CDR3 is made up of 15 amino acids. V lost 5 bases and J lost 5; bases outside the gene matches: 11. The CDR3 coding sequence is TGTGCCAGCAGCCCATGGGCGGGGGGCCGGGACGAGCAGTACTTC. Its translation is CASSPWAGGRDEQYF.

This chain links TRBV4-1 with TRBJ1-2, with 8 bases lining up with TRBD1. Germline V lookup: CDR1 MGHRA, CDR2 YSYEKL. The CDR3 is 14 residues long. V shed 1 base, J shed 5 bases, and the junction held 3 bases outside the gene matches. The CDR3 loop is CASSQADREYGYTF. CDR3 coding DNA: TGCGCCAGCAGCCAAGCGGACAGGGAGTATGGCTACACCTTC.

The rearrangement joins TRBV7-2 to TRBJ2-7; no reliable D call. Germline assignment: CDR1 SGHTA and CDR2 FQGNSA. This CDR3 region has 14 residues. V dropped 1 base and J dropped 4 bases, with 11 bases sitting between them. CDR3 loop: CASSLVRNSYEQYF. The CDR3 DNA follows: TGTGCCAGCAGCTTAGTCCGAAATTCTTACGAGCAGTACTTC.

The CDR3 sequence is CASSKGGAGGRTDTQYF. DNA for the CDR3: TGTGCCAGCAGCAAAGGGGGAGCGGGGGGACGAACAGATACGCAGTATTTT. The chain links TRBV21-1 to TRBJ2-3; TRBD2, the table's D call, was not compared with the DNA. TRBV21-1 is a known pseudogene. The CDR3 sequence is 17 residues long.

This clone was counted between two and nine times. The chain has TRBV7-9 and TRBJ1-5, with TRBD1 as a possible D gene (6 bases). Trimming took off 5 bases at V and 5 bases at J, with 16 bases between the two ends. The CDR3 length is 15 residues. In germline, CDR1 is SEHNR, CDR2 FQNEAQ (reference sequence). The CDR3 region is CASSPTGAGDQPQHF. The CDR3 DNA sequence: TGTGCCAGCAGCCCCACCGGGGCAGGGGATCAGCCCCAGCATTTT.

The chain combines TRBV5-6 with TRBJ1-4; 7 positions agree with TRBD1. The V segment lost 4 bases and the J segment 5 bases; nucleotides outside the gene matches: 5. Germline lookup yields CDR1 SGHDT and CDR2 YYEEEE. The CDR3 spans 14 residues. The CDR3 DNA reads TGTGCCAGCAGCGGAGGGACAGTAAATGAAAAACTGTTTTTT. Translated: CASSGGTVNEKLFF.